What follows describes a single T cell receptor beta chain. The TCR library protocol was used to attach unique molecular identifiers. These identifiers were attached to individual cDNA molecules. MiXCR was run by TCRdb on the 5' RACE reads, yielding one entry per CDR3 protein. The data contain about 83,000 distinct CDR3 sequences, about 10% of them seen just once; the ten biggest clones take up 8%. Trimming stripped 5 bases from V and 2 bases from J, with 13 bases between. CDR1 DFQATT and CDR2 SNEGSKA come from the germline V gene (reference sequence). This CDR3 has 13 residues. The data derive from a study of early T cells in non-severe SARS-CoV-2 infection. The overall study: The input, bulk RNA from unsorted whole blood, was sequenced, and chains were unpaired.

The V call is TRBV20-1, the J call TRBJ2-7; possible D gene TRBD2, 6 bases. Sequenced here: whole blood, sampled at baseline. The source of this sequence is an adult who was a healthcare worker with PCR-confirmed SARS-CoV-2 infection or an uninfected control (not recorded which). The CDR3 reads CSAPGSGPYEQYF. The CDR3 nucleotides read TGCAGTGCTCCTGGTAGCGGACCCTACGAGCAGTACTTC.